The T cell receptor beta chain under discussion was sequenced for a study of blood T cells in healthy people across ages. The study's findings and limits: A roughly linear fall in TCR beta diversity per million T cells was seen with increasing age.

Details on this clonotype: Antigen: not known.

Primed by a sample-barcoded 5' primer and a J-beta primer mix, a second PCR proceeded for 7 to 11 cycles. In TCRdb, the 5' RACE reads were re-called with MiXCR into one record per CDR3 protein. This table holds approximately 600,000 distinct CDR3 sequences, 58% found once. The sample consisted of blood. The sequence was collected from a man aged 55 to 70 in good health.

The DNA of the CDR3 is TGTGCCAGCAGTTGGAGGGATGAGCAGTTCTTC. Its protein product is CASSWRDEQFF. The rearrangement uses TRBV28 and TRBJ2-1, with D perhaps matching TRBD2 (6 bases). CDR1 is MDHEN and CDR2 is SYDVKM in the germline V gene. This CDR3 contains 11 residues. Trimming stripped 4 bases from V and 8 bases from J, with 6 bases between. Looking up the rest from reference TRBV28 and TRBJ2-1 gives the full variable domain: DVKVTQSSRYLVKRTGEKVFLECVQDMDHENMFWYRQDPGLGLRLIYFSYDVKMKEKGDIPEGYSVSREKKERFSLILESASTNQTSMYLCASSWRDEQFFGPGTRLTVL.